This T cell receptor beta chain was observed in a study of cytomegalovirus exposure and HLA in healthy donors. The V gene lost 7 bases and the J gene lost 12 bases, with 16 bases spanning the gap. There are 11 residues in the CDR3. Germline assignment: CDR1 DFQATT and CDR2 SNEGSKA (reference sequence). The PCR had 60 Vbeta and 13 Jbeta primers. Profiled with immunoSEQ multiplex PCR; TCRdb holds only in-frame clones, not every one. The sample holds under 150,000 clones; approximately 85% are singletons and the top ten take more than 1.5%. The sequencing sample was made of PBMCs. The chain has TRBV20-1 and TRBJ2-1, with D possibly matching TRBD2 (5 bases). The TCR sequence derives from a boy aged 5-17 years in good health and CMV-seronegative. In DNA form, the CDR3 reads TGCAGTGTTTTGACCTCTCGGGGGCAGTTCTTC. Its protein is CSVLTSRGQFF.